The 28 T cell receptor beta chains listed next were all sequenced from one sample in a study of identical twins. TCRdb ran MiXCR on the 5' RACE reads and lists one entry per CDR3 protein. This table holds 1,800,000 or so distinct CDR3 sequences, about 32% found once. The sample comprised cord blood. These receptors were collected from a newborn girl in good health.

The V gene is TRBV12-5, the J gene TRBJ2-5, with D unclear. Trimming stripped 1 base from V and 5 bases from J, with 11 bases between. The CDR3 spans 14 residues. Per the germline V gene, CDR1 is LGHNT and CDR2 is FRNRAP. CDR3 in DNA: TGTGCTAGTGGTTTGGGCGGCCAGGCGGAGACCCAGTACTTC. It yields the protein CASGLGGQAETQYF.

The sample holds a few counts of this clonotype. The CDR3: CASTQDRLGSYGYTF. CDR3 DNA: TGTGCCAGCACCCAGGACCGTCTCGGGAGCTATGGCTACACCTTC. The V and J genes are TRBV7-8 and TRBJ1-2, with D unclear. This CDR3 spans 15 amino acids. Germline V gives CDR1 SGHVS, CDR2 FQNEAQ. The ends were cut back, 7 bases at V and 4 bases at J, with 19 bases in the middle.

A word on this clonotype: The junction departs from germline at one end; a sequencing error may be responsible. The chain joins TRBV7-9 to TRBJ2-1, with D perhaps being TRBD1 or TRBD2 (5 bases each). Germline V CDR1 and CDR2: SEHNR, FQNEAQ (reference sequence). The CDR3 has 13 residues. The CDR3 is CASDGASYDEQFF. The CDR3 DNA reads as TGTGCCAGCGACGGGGCTTCCTACGATGAGCAGTTCTTC.

This clonotype was observed a handful of times. The chain is built from TRBV10-1 and TRBJ1-6, with 8 bases lining up with TRBD1. The trim removed 4 bases at V and 6 bases at J, leaving 2 bases unmatched. CDR3 length: 14 amino acids. The germline V gene encodes CDR1 WNHNN and CDR2 SYGVQD (reference sequence). The CDR3 here is CASSADRGNSPLHF. The DNA of the CDR3 is TGCGCCAGCAGTGCCGACAGGGGTAATTCACCCCTCCACTTT.

This clonotype was recorded many times. The gene calls are TRBV28 and TRBJ2-4, with D maybe TRBD1 (5 bases). There are 18 residues in the CDR3. In germline, CDR1 is MDHEN, CDR2 SYDVKM. Deletions cut 5 bases from V and 1 base from J, with 21 bases between. CDR3 sequence reads: CASSNVLRVAVAKNIQYF. As DNA, the CDR3 is TGTGCCAGCAGTAACGTCCTCAGGGTAGCAGTTGCCAAAAACATTCAGTACTTC.

This chain uses TRBV27 with TRBJ2-3; D possibly corresponds to TRBD2 (5 bases). The CDR3 runs to 13 residues. Germline V gene lookup returns CDR1 MNHEY and CDR2 SMNVEV (reference sequence). V dropped 7 bases and J dropped 3 bases, with 11 bases sitting between them. The CDR3 DNA sequence: TGTGCCAGCATAAAACGGGGAACAGATACGCAGTATTTT. This encodes CASIKRGTDTQYF.

About this clonotype: This may stem from a read error, because a much larger clone lies one nucleotide away. This CDR3 reads CASSGQSSYEQFF. The CDR3 bases are TGTGCCAGCAGCGGACAGAGCTCCTACGAGCAGTTCTTC. The rearrangement joins TRBV4-2 to TRBJ2-1; TRBD1 might be the D (6 bases). Germline V lookup: CDR1 LGHNA, CDR2 YNFKEQ. CDR3 length: 13 residues. V shed 5 bases and J shed 10 bases, with 15 bases lying between them.

The chain has TRBV2 and TRBJ2-5; 9 bases align to TRBD2. V shed 7 bases and J 7 bases; nucleotides not matched to a gene: 16. CDR1 is SNHLY, CDR2 FYNNEI, per germline. CDR3 length: 16 residues. This CDR3 reads CASKEIAGAPGGTQYF. CDR3 sequence (DNA): TGTGCCAGCAAGGAAATAGCGGGAGCCCCGGGAGGGACCCAGTACTTC.

Worth noting for this clonotype: One end of the junction fails to match germline, which may point to a read error. The chain links TRBV12-3 or TRBV12-4 to TRBJ1-5; 9 nucleotides agree with TRBD1. The CDR3 runs to 16 residues. CDR3 loop: CASSLTGGAGNQSQHF. As DNA, the CDR3 is TGTGCCAGCAGTCTTACAGGGGGCGCGGGCAATCAGTCCCAGCATTTT.

A few counts support this clonotype. The rearrangement links TRBV12-3 or TRBV12-4 to TRBJ2-4; 7 nucleotides agree with TRBD2. The J call may be faulty, since TRBJ2-7 better matches the DNA end. The CDR3 has 15 residues. The CDR3 region has the DNA TGTGCCAGCAGTCAGACTAGCCCCGCGGATTACGAGCAGTACTTC. Encoded protein: CASSQTSPADYEQYF.

The rearrangement links TRBV20-1 to TRBJ2-3; TRBD2 aligns across 9 bases. The V segment lost 6 bases and the J segment 4 bases; nucleotides outside the gene matches: 8. Germline V lookup: CDR1 DFQATT, CDR2 SNEGSKA (reference sequence). The CDR3 consists of 14 residues. In DNA, the CDR3 is TGCAGTGCCCGCAGGACTAGCGCTCCAGATACGCAGTATTTT. Its protein product is CSARRTSAPDTQYF.

To note about this clonotype: Just one base apart from a much larger clone, this may be a read error. V usage is TRBV5-1 and J usage is TRBJ2-5; 15 bases are a match to TRBD2. The CDR3 is 16 residues long. V lost 2 bases, J lost 11 bases, and 10 bases stayed unmatched. Germline V gene lookup returns CDR1 SGHRS and CDR2 YFSETQ. CDR3 residues: CASSFRGLAGGNEQYF. In DNA, the CDR3 is TGCGCCAGCAGCTTTCGGGGACTAGCGGGAGGTAATGAGCAGTACTTC.

The sample holds a few counts of this clonotype. The chain recombines TRBV5-5 with TRBJ2-6; D uncertain. V lost 0 bases and J 0 bases, leaving 10 bases between the germline ends. This CDR3 has 17 amino acids. Germline CDR1 and CDR2: SGHKS and YYEKEE (reference sequence). The CDR3 is CASSLVPQLSGANVLTF. DNA for the CDR3: TGTGCCAGCAGCTTGGTACCACAGCTCTCTGGGGCCAACGTCCTGACTTTC.

This chain connects TRBV5-1 to TRBJ1-6; D ambiguous. The CDR3 is made up of 14 amino acids. CDR1 SGHRS and CDR2 YFSETQ come from the germline V gene. With 0 bases removed from V and 8 bases from J, the gap between germline ends came to 9 bases. CDR3 sequence (DNA): TGCGCCAGCAGCTTGGTTGGGGTTTATTCACCCCTCCACTTT. Its protein product is CASSLVGVYSPLHF.

The sample holds a few counts of this clonotype. V gene TRBV25-1 combines with J gene TRBJ1-2, with D uncertain. The CDR3 runs to 14 residues. Trimming took off 3 bases at V and 2 bases at J, with 10 bases between the two ends. Germline CDR1 and CDR2: MGHDK and SYGVNS. The chain's CDR3 is CASSDTVTNYGYTF. The CDR3 DNA sequence: TGTGCCAGCAGTGACACAGTTACCAACTATGGCTACACCTTC.

This clonotype was detected only once. The CDR3 coding sequence is TGTGCCAGTAGTATACTCACAGGGGGATGGAATGAGCAGTTCTTC. Translation gives CASSILTGGWNEQFF. The rearrangement joins TRBV19 to TRBJ2-1, with 8 bases that match TRBD1. V was pared by 2 bases and J by 7 bases, with 7 bases of the junction left unmatched. This CDR3 is 15 amino acids long. The V gene's germline CDR1 is LNHDA and CDR2 SQIVND (reference sequence).

This clonotype was seen only a few times. Here the CDR3 reads CASSPDHRQPQHF. Here the CDR3 DNA reads TGTGCCAGCAGCCCCGATCACAGACAGCCCCAGCATTTT. The rearrangement joins TRBV6-5 to TRBJ1-5, with D uncertain. The CDR3 consists of 13 residues. V was shortened by 6 bases and J by 7 bases, with 13 bases between the two germline ends. CDR1 MNHEY and CDR2 SVGAGI come from the germline V gene.

This clonotype has a handful of counts. The J gene is TRBJ2-3, the V gene TRBV4-1, with D hard to call. V was cut by 2 bases and J by 1 base, with 10 bases left in between. The CDR3 is made up of 15 amino acids. Germline V CDR1 and CDR2: MGHRA, YSYEKL. The chain's CDR3 is CASSQPARRTDTQYF. The CDR3 coding sequence is TGCGCCAGCAGCCAACCGGCGAGACGCACAGATACGCAGTATTTT.

This clonotype was counted between two and nine times. This chain uses TRBV28 with TRBJ1-2, with 8 bases matching TRBD1. The germline V gene has CDR1 MDHEN and CDR2 SYDVKM. V was clipped by 5 bases and J by 6 bases; unmatched bases: 8. The CDR3 loop spans 14 amino acids. The chain's CDR3 is CASSATGGVDGYTF. CDR3 DNA sequence: TGTGCCAGCAGTGCTACAGGGGGTGTGGATGGCTACACCTTC.

This clonotype was seen only a few times. The chain carries TRBV28 and TRBJ2-1, with TRBD2 matching over 7 bases. The germline CDR1 and CDR2 sequences are MDHEN and SYDVKM. Trimming at V came to 2 bases and at J to 4 bases, leaving 5 bases not matched to a gene. CDR3 length: 15 residues. CDR3 coding DNA: TGTGCCAGCAGTTTAATCTGGCGGGAGTACAATGAGCAGTTCTTC. Amino acid sequence: CASSLIWREYNEQFF.

This clonotype has only a few counts. V gene TRBV7-9 combines with J gene TRBJ1-2; 8 bases are a match to TRBD1. The length of the CDR3 is 15 residues. CDR1 is SEHNR and CDR2 is FQNEAQ in the germline V gene (reference sequence). Trimming removed 5 bases from V and 7 bases from J; junction bases left unmatched: 12. As DNA, the CDR3 is TGTGCCAGCAGCGCGTACGTCCAGGGGGCTTTTGGCTACACCTTC. Protein product: CASSAYVQGAFGYTF.

CDR3 protein: CASSRIVRSDTQYF. The CDR3 DNA sequence: TGTGCCAGCAGCCGGATCGTGAGGTCAGATACGCAGTATTTT. The chain combines TRBV14 with TRBJ2-3; D gene uncertain. CDR1 is SGHDN and CDR2 is FVKESK in the germline V gene. The germline V and J ends were trimmed by 4 bases and 4 bases, with 12 bases remaining between them. The CDR3 is made up of 14 amino acids.

In this sample, this clonotype turned up a few times. The chain joins TRBV6-1 to TRBJ2-3; 8 bases map to TRBD2. The CDR3 length is 15 residues. The trim removed 11 bases at V and 2 bases at J, leaving 12 bases unmatched. Germline V gene data show CDR1 as MNHNS and CDR2 as SASEGT. The CDR3: CASELAARITDTQYF. CDR3 DNA: TGTGCCTCAGAACTAGCGGCCCGAATCACAGATACGCAGTATTTT.

A word on this clonotype: One end of the junction does not line up with germline, which may come from a read error. CDR3 DNA sequence: TGTACCAGCAGCTCGACAGGGCCTTACGAGCAGTACTTC. Residues: CTSSSTGPYEQYF. V is TRBV7-9 and J is TRBJ2-7; 7 positions agree with TRBD1. CDR3 length equals 13 residues. CDR1 and CDR2 from the germline V gene are SEHNR and FQNEAQ (reference sequence).

This clonotype was recorded a few times. This chain joins TRBV2 and TRBJ2-1, with D possibly matching TRBD2 (6 bases). CDR1 and CDR2 (germline): SNHLY, FYNNEI. V gave up 6 bases and J gave up 9 bases, with 18 bases separating them. This CDR3 has 14 residues. CDR3 residues: CASSASETRGEQFF. For the CDR3, the DNA is TGTGCCAGCAGCGCCTCGGAGACTAGGGGTGAGCAGTTCTTC. Based on the CDR3 plus reference TRBV2 and TRBJ2-1, the full variable domain is EPEVTQTPSHQVTQMGQEVILRCVPISNHLYFYWYRQILGQKVEFLVSFYNNEISEKSEIFDDQFSVERPDGSNFTLKIRSTKLEDSAMYFCASSASETRGEQFFGPGTRLTVL.

This clonotype was counted many times. This chain joins TRBV6-7 and TRBJ1-2, with 7 bases aligning to TRBD1. TRBV6-7 is filed as an ORF, its function uncertain. V gave up 6 bases and J gave up 0 bases; unmatched junction bases: 4. This CDR3 has 14 residues. The CDR3, as DNA: TGTGCCAGCAGCCAGGGGGTAGCTAACTATGGCTACACCTTC. Translating it yields CASSQGVANYGYTF.

The chain has TRBV27 and TRBJ2-7, with D perhaps TRBD1 (6 bases). This CDR3 is built from 14 residues. Germline CDR1 is MNHEY and CDR2 is SMNVEV (reference sequence). V lost 7 bases and J lost 2, with 15 bases in between. The chain's CDR3 is CASTPKDRPYEQYF. DNA for the CDR3: TGTGCCAGCACCCCGAAGGACAGACCCTACGAGCAGTACTTC.

The table lists this clonotype with a few counts. The chain links TRBV5-1 to TRBJ1-2; D possibly corresponds to TRBD1 (6 bases). Germline V CDR1 and CDR2: SGHRS, YFSETQ. There are 15 residues in the CDR3. V lost 0 bases, J lost 5 bases, and 14 bases lay in between. Here the CDR3 reads CASSLVAGGIYGYTF. CDR3 DNA: TGCGCCAGCAGCTTGGTGGCGGGGGGCATATATGGCTACACCTTC.